This TCR beta chain derives from a study of OX40 agonist ivuxolimab in advanced cancers. Looking at the study overall: Three patients responded partially, comprising one with hepatocellular carcinoma and two with cutaneous melanoma.

On this clone: Its antigen is unidentified.

TCRdb keeps only in-frame clones here, not all; method: immunoSEQ multiplex PCR. The top ten clones hold about 5.5% of a sample with about 100,000 clones, approximately 80% of them seen once. V lost 5 bases and J lost 1, with 15 bases in between. This CDR3 is built from 15 residues. Germline values: CDR1 MNHEY, CDR2 SVGAGI. Study outcomes and limitations: On average, CD8+ T cells showed a greater number of expanded clones than CD4+. Antigen specificity was not determined for the expanded peripheral T cells. Circulating CD4+ and CD8+ T cells showed clonal expansion by week 6 at 0.1 to 3.0 mg/kg.

The J gene is TRBJ2-7, the V gene TRBV6-5; possible D gene TRBD1, 6 bases. The sequenced sample was CD4+ or CD8+ T cells sorted from blood, obtained in a trial of the OX40 agonist ivuxolimab. The origin of this receptor is an adult with an advanced solid tumor such as melanoma, head and neck, liver or kidney cancer. This chain's CDR3 is CASSTPKTGSYEQYF. The CDR3, as DNA: TGTGCCAGCAGTACCCCCAAGACAGGTTCCTACGAGCAGTACTTC.